The rows below give T cell receptor beta chains drawn from one sample of a study of beta chain features in type 1 diabetes. TCRdb's copy holds only in-frame clones and misses some; the assay was immunoSEQ multiplex PCR. The table shows a few hundred thousand clones, with roughly 13% occurring only once. The sample taken for sequencing was naive CD4+ T cells from blood. The receptors were gathered from a man in his thirties or forties in good health. Each CDR3 is given with its conserved first and last residue. D genes are given only for firm matches. Size is omitted from some rows. Given values are once, few, many or a class for expanded clones.

NA,TRBJ2-3,NA,TRBV29-1,CSVILSGTDTQYF,TGCAGCGTGATTCTCTCGGGGACAGATACGCAGTATTTT
few,TRBJ1-1,TRBD1,TRBV2,CARLQGKGPTEAFF,TGTGCCAGACTACAGGGGAAGGGGCCCACTGAAGCTTTCTTT
few,TRBJ2-1,NA,TRBV4-1,CASSLKGASDPYNEQFF,TGCGCCAGCAGCCTGAAAGGAGCTAGCGATCCCTACAATGAGCAGTTCTTC
NA,TRBJ1-2,NA,TRBV29-1,CSAASRGYGYTF,TGCAGCGCCGCGTCCCGGGGCTATGGCTACACCTTC
NA,TRBJ1-2,NA,TRBV29-1,CSVDRTVNYGYTF,TGCAGCGTTGACAGGACGGTAAACTATGGCTACACCTTC
NA,TRBJ2-5,NA,TRBV7-9,CASSSESSGIETQYF,TGTGCCAGCAGCTCAGAGAGCTCAGGGATAGAGACCCAGTACTTC
few,TRBJ2-3,NA,TRBV5-4,CASSPALGGTDTQYF,TGTGCCAGCAGCCCGGCCCTCGGGGGCACAGATACGCAGTATTTT
NA,TRBJ2-5,TRBD2,TRBV11-2,CASSTPTSAQETQYF,TGTGCCAGCAGCACCCCTACTAGCGCACAAGAGACCCAGTACTTC
NA,TRBJ2-3,NA,TRBV5-1,CASSLTQRDTQYF,TGCGCCAGCAGCTTAACTCAGCGAGATACGCAGTATTTT
NA,TRBJ1-1,TRBD1,TRBV30,CAWGDRETEAFF,TGTGCCTGGGGGGACAGGGAGACTGAAGCTTTCTTT
NA,TRBJ2-5,NA,TRBV25-1,CASSEGWETQYF,TGTGCCAGCAGTGAAGGGTGGGAGACCCAGTACTTC
NA,TRBJ2-1,NA,TRBV30,CARNSMQGGNEQFF,TGTGCCCGGAACTCCATGCAAGGGGGCAATGAGCAGTTCTTC
few,TRBJ1-2,TRBD1,TRBV27,CASSTGTGGYYGYTF,TGTGCCAGCTCGACCGGGACAGGGGGATACTATGGCTACACCTTC
once,TRBJ2-5,NA,TRBV28,CASSRGAETQYF,TGTGCCAGCAGTAGGGGGGCGGAGACCCAGTACTTC
NA,TRBJ2-3,TRBD1,TRBV7-9,CASSPQGHPTSTDTQYF,TGTGCCAGCAGCCCACAGGGGCACCCCACTAGCACAGATACGCAGTATTTT
few,TRBJ2-5,TRBD2,TRBV30,CAWSVGLAGVETQYF,TGTGCCTGGAGTGTCGGGCTAGCGGGAGTTGAGACCCAGTACTTC
few,TRBJ2-1,NA,TRBV5-4,CASTRGRGASYNEQFF,TGTGCCAGCACCCGGGGCCGGGGGGCCTCGTACAATGAGCAGTTCTTC
NA,TRBJ2-1,TRBD1,TRBV7-9,CASSYGTGVQNEQFF,TGTGCCAGCAGCTACGGGACAGGGGTTCAGAATGAGCAGTTCTTC
few,TRBJ2-2,TRBD2,TRBV30,CACETSGSIETGELFF,TGTGCCTGTGAAACTAGCGGGAGTATAGAAACGGGGGAGCTGTTTTTT
NA,TRBJ2-5,NA,TRBV10-2,CASSAPGGTQYF,TGCGCCAGCAGTGCCCCCGGTGGGACCCAGTACTTC
NA,TRBJ2-3,NA,TRBV30,CAWSLAVTDTQYF,TGTGCCTGGAGTTTAGCGGTCACAGATACGCAGTATTTT
NA,TRBJ1-1,NA,TRBV2,CASSVLGVNTEAFF,TGTGCCAGCAGTGTTCTGGGGGTGAACACTGAAGCTTTCTTT
NA,TRBJ2-1,TRBD2,TRBV18,CASSPPLAGGTNEQFF,TGTGCCAGCTCACCACCGCTAGCGGGAGGAACCAATGAGCAGTTCTTC
few,TRBJ2-7,NA,TRBV29-1,CSARRGTYEQYF,TGCAGCGCAAGGAGGGGGACCTACGAGCAGTACTTC
NA,TRBJ2-5,TRBD1,TRBV5-1,CASSLGMDRGRETQYF,TGCGCCAGCAGCTTGGGCATGGACAGGGGCAGGGAGACCCAGTACTTC
NA,TRBJ2-1,NA,TRBV7-2,CASSLSAGNKNEQFF,TGTGCCAGCAGCTTAAGCGCAGGGAATAAAAATGAGCAGTTCTTC
NA,TRBJ1-1,NA,TRBV2,CASISRRNTEAFF,TGTGCCAGCATATCCCGGAGGAACACTGAAGCTTTCTTT
NA,TRBJ2-5,NA,TRBV20-1,CSATLGETQYF,TGCAGTGCTACGTTAGGGGAGACCCAGTACTTC